This T cell receptor beta chain originates from a study of cytomegalovirus exposure and HLA in healthy donors. This CDR3 contains 15 residues. Trimming removed 2 bases at V and 10 bases at J, with 17 bases between. The germline V gene has CDR1 SEHNR and CDR2 FQNEAQ (reference sequence). Researchers ran the PCR with 60 Vbeta and 13 Jbeta primers. Measured with immunoSEQ multiplex PCR; TCRdb has only the in-frame clones, and not every one. The specimen's table records about 130,000 clones. The sample taken for sequencing was PBMCs. The sequence was obtained from a man aged 35-49 years in good health and CMV-seronegative. This sequence joins TRBV7-9 and TRBJ1-4, with D unclear. The CDR3 loop is CASSLRHVKEGKLFF. The CDR3 DNA reads as TGTGCCAGCAGCTTACGTCACGTGAAAGAGGGAAAACTGTTTTTT.